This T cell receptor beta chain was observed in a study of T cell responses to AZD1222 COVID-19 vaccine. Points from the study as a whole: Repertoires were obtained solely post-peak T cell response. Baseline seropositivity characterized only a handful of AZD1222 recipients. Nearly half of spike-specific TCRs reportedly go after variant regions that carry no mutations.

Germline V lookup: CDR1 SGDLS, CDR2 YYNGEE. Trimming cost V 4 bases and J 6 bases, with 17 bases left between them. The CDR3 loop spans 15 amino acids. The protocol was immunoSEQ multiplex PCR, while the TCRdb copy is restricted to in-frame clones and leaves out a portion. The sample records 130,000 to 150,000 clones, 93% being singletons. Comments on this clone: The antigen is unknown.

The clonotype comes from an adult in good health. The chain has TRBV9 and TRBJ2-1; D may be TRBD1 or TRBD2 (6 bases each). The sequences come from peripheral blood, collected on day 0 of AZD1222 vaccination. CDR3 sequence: CASSSDGGGSNEQFF. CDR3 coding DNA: TGTGCCAGCAGCTCGGACGGAGGGGGTTCCAATGAGCAGTTCTTC.